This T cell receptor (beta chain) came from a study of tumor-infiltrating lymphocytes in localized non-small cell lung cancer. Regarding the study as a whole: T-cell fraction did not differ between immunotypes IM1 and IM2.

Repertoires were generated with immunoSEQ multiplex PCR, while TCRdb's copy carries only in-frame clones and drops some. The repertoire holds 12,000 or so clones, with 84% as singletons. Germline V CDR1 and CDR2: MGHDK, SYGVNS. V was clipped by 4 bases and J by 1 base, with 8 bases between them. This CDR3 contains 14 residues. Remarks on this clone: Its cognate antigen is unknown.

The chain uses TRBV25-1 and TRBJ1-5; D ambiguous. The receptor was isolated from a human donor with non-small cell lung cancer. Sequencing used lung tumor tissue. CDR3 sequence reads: CASSGQVSNQPQHF. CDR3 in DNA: TGTGCCAGCAGTGGCCAGGTGAGCAATCAGCCCCAGCATTTT.